This is a list of T cell receptor beta chains from one sample in a study of shared clonotypes between healthy human individuals. Profiling relied on immunoSEQ multiplex PCR, and the TCRdb table lists in-frame clones only, not all of them. The table includes 150,000 to 200,000 clones, approximately 62% detected once. Sequencing input: memory CD4+ T cells sorted from blood. Receptors originate from a man aged 25-40 years in good health. Both conserved end residues are part of each CDR3. The order of the fields is clone size, J gene, V gene, D gene, CDR3 protein, CDR3 DNA. The D gene is left open where the match is weak. Rows may omit the clone size; those that give it use once, few, many or a size class.

size: NA
J: TRBJ2-3
V: TRBV1
D: NA
CDR3: CTSSQPGLAGGQGDTQYF
DNA: TGCACCAGCAGCCAACCGGGACTAGCGGGAGGGCAGGGAGATACGCAGTATTTT

size: NA
J: TRBJ1-2
V: TRBV10-3
D: NA
CDR3: CAIRSSGSYTF
DNA: TGTGCCATCAGATCGTCGGGTAGCTACACCTTC

size: NA
J: TRBJ2-5
V: TRBV28
D: TRBD2
CDR3: CASQRERQETQYF
DNA: TGTGCCAGTCAGCGGGAGAGACAAGAGACCCAGTACTTC

size: once
J: TRBJ2-1
V: TRBV9
D: NA
CDR3: CASSAGPRHSSEQFF
DNA: TGTGCCAGCAGCGCGGGACCCCGTCATTCGAGCGAGCAGTTCTTC

size: NA
J: TRBJ2-1
V: TRBV4-1
D: NA
CDR3: CASSHPSYNEQFF
DNA: TGCGCCAGCAGCCACCCTAGCTACAATGAGCAGTTCTTC

size: few
J: TRBJ1-1
V: TRBV10-3
D: NA
CDR3: CAIKKGAVNTEAFF
DNA: TGTGCCATCAAAAAGGGCGCCGTGAACACTGAAGCTTTCTTT

size: NA
J: TRBJ2-1
V: TRBV6-5
D: NA
CDR3: CASRAGHPSYNEQFF
DNA: TGTGCCAGCAGGGCGGGACATCCTTCCTACAATGAGCAGTTCTTC

size: NA
J: TRBJ2-2
V: TRBV6-4
D: NA
CDR3: CASSDSLRGRFGELFF
DNA: TGTGCCAGCAGTGACTCGTTGCGGGGGCGATTCGGGGAGCTGTTTTTT

size: once
J: TRBJ2-2
V: TRBV4-2
D: NA
CDR3: CASSQRNQEFTELFF
DNA: TGTGCCAGCAGCCAAAGAAACCAGGAATTTACGGAGCTGTTTTTT

size: NA
J: TRBJ2-5
V: TRBV29-1
D: NA
CDR3: CSVGQIQETQYF
DNA: TGCAGCGTCGGACAGATACAAGAGACCCAGTACTTC

size: NA
J: TRBJ2-1
V: TRBV18
D: TRBD2
CDR3: CASSPRTSGPYNEQFF
DNA: TGTGCCAGCTCACCGCGGACTAGCGGGCCTTACAATGAGCAGTTCTTC

size: few
J: TRBJ2-2
V: TRBV7-6
D: NA
CDR3: CASSQGRPNTGELFF
DNA: TGTGCCAGCAGCCAAGGTAGACCGAACACCGGGGAGCTGTTTTTT

size: NA
J: TRBJ1-2
V: TRBV5-4
D: NA
CDR3: CASSPDRLLSYTF
DNA: TGTGCCAGCAGCCCGGACCGTCTACTCAGCTACACCTTC

size: NA
J: TRBJ2-3
V: TRBV7-9
D: NA
CDR3: CASSLWRPASTDTQYF
DNA: TGTGCCAGCAGCTTATGGAGGCCCGCTAGCACAGATACGCAGTATTTT

size: NA
J: TRBJ1-1
V: TRBV5-1
D: TRBD1
CDR3: CASSLGTGENTEAFF
DNA: TGCGCCAGCAGCCTGGGGACAGGAGAGAACACTGAAGCTTTCTTT

size: NA
J: TRBJ2-7
V: TRBV7-2
D: NA
CDR3: CASSFQVLVYEQYF
DNA: TGTGCCAGCAGCTTCCAGGTGCTGGTATACGAGCAGTACTTC

size: few
J: TRBJ1-4
V: TRBV2
D: NA
CDR3: CASSELWGGEKLFF
DNA: TGTGCCAGCAGTGAATTATGGGGGGGCGAAAAACTGTTTTTT

size: NA
J: TRBJ2-7
V: TRBV6-5
D: TRBD1
CDR3: CASTGPGQGAFEQYF
DNA: TGTGCCAGCACCGGACCGGGACAGGGGGCTTTCGAGCAGTACTTC

size: NA
J: TRBJ2-1
V: TRBV2
D: NA
CDR3: CASCLGDYYNEQFF
DNA: TGTGCCAGCTGCCTGGGCGACTACTACAATGAGCAGTTCTTC

size: NA
J: TRBJ2-7
V: TRBV5-1
D: NA
CDR3: CASSLGIYEQYF
DNA: TGCGCCAGCAGCTTGGGTATCTACGAGCAGTACTTC

size: NA
J: TRBJ1-2
V: TRBV28
D: NA
CDR3: CASSLPGRGGIGYTF
DNA: TGTGCCAGCAGTCTTCCAGGTCGGGGCGGAATAGGTTACACCTTC

size: few
J: TRBJ2-7
V: TRBV27
D: NA
CDR3: CASSSAGQRQYEQYF
DNA: TGTGCCAGTTCATCAGCCGGACAGAGACAGTACGAGCAGTACTTC

size: once
J: TRBJ2-1
V: TRBV6-5
D: NA
CDR3: CASSLPSNEQFF
DNA: TGTGCCAGCAGTTTGCCCTCAAATGAGCAGTTCTTC

size: NA
J: TRBJ1-1
V: TRBV5-1
D: NA
CDR3: CASSFQGGTEAFF
DNA: TGCGCCAGCAGCTTCCAGGGCGGAACTGAAGCTTTCTTT

size: once
J: TRBJ2-1
V: TRBV9
D: TRBD2
CDR3: CASSVDSGSISYNEQFF
DNA: TGTGCCAGCAGCGTAGACAGCGGGAGTATCTCCTACAATGAGCAGTTCTTC

size: NA
J: TRBJ2-3
V: TRBV19
D: NA
CDR3: CASRRGDTQYF
DNA: TGTGCCAGTAGGAGGGGTGATACGCAGTATTTT

size: few
J: TRBJ2-1
V: TRBV27
D: TRBD1
CDR3: CASWRDRVPGEQFF
DNA: TGTGCCAGCTGGCGGGACAGGGTCCCTGGTGAGCAGTTCTTC

size: NA
J: TRBJ1-5
V: TRBV27
D: NA
CDR3: CASSFRDGNQPQHF
DNA: TGTGCCAGCAGCTTTCGGGACGGCAATCAGCCCCAGCATTTT

size: NA
J: TRBJ2-7
V: TRBV29-1
D: TRBD1
CDR3: CSVGDRGEQYF
DNA: TGCAGCGTTGGGGACAGGGGCGAGCAGTACTTC

size: once
J: TRBJ2-1
V: TRBV2
D: NA
CDR3: CASRSTGFGNEQFF
DNA: TGTGCCAGCAGGTCAACAGGGTTTGGCAATGAGCAGTTCTTC

size: few
J: TRBJ2-3
V: TRBV20-1
D: NA
CDR3: CSQFAADTQYF
DNA: TGCAGCCAATTCGCAGCAGATACGCAGTATTTT